The clone carrying this T cell receptor beta chain was recorded a few times. The target antigen is unknown. The template was genomic DNA from peripheral blood, not RNA. TRB rearrangements spanning V, D and J were amplified using mixed TRB-A/B primers. MiXCR was run by TCRdb on the multiplex PCR reads, yielding one entry per CDR3 protein. The sample shows about 9,400 distinct CDR3 sequences, 39% of them seen only once. These data belong to a study of T cell repertoires in aging, cancer and after chemotherapy. General study results and limits: Healthy donors lost TCR diversity with age mainly through richness, cancer patients through richness and evenness. Age-matched healthy donors had significantly more diverse, less clonal blood TCR repertoires than untreated cancer patients.

This CDR3 comprises 14 residues. CDR1 and CDR2 (germline): PRHDT, FYEKMQ (reference sequence). V was pared by 8 bases and J by 4 bases, with 15 bases between. The sample comprised blood. This TCR was sampled from a human donor in good health. The chain recombines TRBV13 with TRBJ1-5; D might be TRBD1 (6 bases). CDR3 protein: CASGMKGTNQPQHF. The CDR3, as DNA: TGTGCCAGCGGCATGAAGGGGACAAATCAGCCCCAGCATTTT.